This TCR beta chain is from a study of beta chain features in type 1 diabetes. Study background: Across the samples, approximately 98,000,000 sorted cells were examined in total.

Study-wide results and caveats: Cells with high TCR expression could be over-represented when cDNA is sequenced.

The CDR3 runs 17 residues. Between the trimmed V and J ends, which lost 3 bases and 3 bases, there was a span of 19 bases. Germline values: CDR1 SGDLS, CDR2 YYNGEE. The sequenced template was cDNA made from the entire isolated RNA. Using immunoSEQ multiplex PCR, the repertoire was profiled, and TCRdb retains in-frame clones only, with some absent. This table holds about 320,000 clones, around 15% found once. Notes on this clone: Its antigen is undetermined.

This chain links TRBV9 with TRBJ2-1, with D perhaps matching TRBD2 (6 bases). The clonotype was recovered from a man aged 25 to 40 in good health. The specimen was central memory CD4+ T cells from blood. DNA for the CDR3: TGTGCCAGCAGCGCAGACCCGCCCAGGGAGGACTACAATGAGCAGTTCTTC. This encodes CASSADPPREDYNEQFF. The entire variable domain, with the rest obtained from reference TRBV9 and TRBJ2-1, is as follows: DSGVTQTPKHLITATGQRVTLRCSPRSGDLSVYWYQQSLDQGLQFLIQYYNGEERAKGNILERFSAQQFPDLHSELNLSSLELGDSALYFCASSADPPREDYNEQFFGPGTRLTVL.